The 5 T cell receptor beta chains listed next were all sequenced from one sample in a study of blood T cell repertoires in COVID-19. TCRdb's table, derived via immunoSEQ multiplex PCR, lists solely in-frame clones and lacks some. The table shows roughly 14,000 clones, with around four fifths occurring only once. Sequencing used peripheral blood. These receptors originate from a man in his sixties or seventies with acute or convalescent COVID-19.

The chain joins TRBV9 to TRBJ2-3, with 14 bases fitting TRBD2. Germline CDR1 and CDR2: SGDLS and YYNGEE. Trimming took 3 bases from V and 0 from J; bases not matched to a gene: 6. The CDR3 covers 18 residues. CDR3 sequence reads: CASSAGTSGSRSTDTQYF. The CDR3 bases are TGTGCCAGCAGCGCTGGGACTAGCGGGAGTCGGAGCACAGATACGCAGTATTTT.

The rearrangement links TRBV6-5 to TRBJ1-2, with TRBD1 matching 9 bases. J gave up 5 bases and V 7 bases, and 8 bases lay outside the gene matches. This CDR3 spans 14 amino acids. Germline values: CDR1 MNHEY, CDR2 SVGAGI. CDR3 loop: CASKPGTGNYGYTF. The CDR3 DNA sequence: TGTGCCAGCAAACCCGGGACAGGGAATTATGGCTACACCTTC.

The chain is built from TRBV25-1 and TRBJ1-2; 7 nucleotides line up with TRBD1. The germline CDR1 and CDR2 sequences are MGHDK and SYGVNS. This CDR3 is 13 amino acids long. With V trimmed by 4 bases and J by 8 bases, 7 bases remained unmatched. The DNA for the CDR3 is TGTGCCAGCAGTGTCAAGACAGGGCAAGGCTACACCTTC. Translated, it gives CASSVKTGQGYTF.

This clone was observed a single time. The chain has TRBV6-6 and TRBJ1-6; TRBD1 matches 9 bases. The trim removed 6 bases at V and 10 bases at J, leaving 7 bases unmatched. The CDR3 sequence is 14 residues long. Germline CDR1 MNHNY, CDR2 SVGAGI (reference sequence). CDR3 in amino acids: CASSRTGDGSPLHF. DNA for the CDR3: TGTGCCAGCAGCCGGACAGGGGACGGATCACCCCTCCACTTT.

The gene calls are TRBV19 and TRBJ1-1; D may be TRBD1 (5 bases). There are 16 residues in the CDR3. CDR1 LNHDA and CDR2 SQIVND come from the germline V gene (reference sequence). V was clipped by 1 base and J by 3 bases, with 15 bases between them. This chain's CDR3 is CASSIGKAARDTEAFF. The CDR3 nucleotides read TGTGCCAGTAGTATAGGGAAAGCTGCCAGGGACACTGAAGCTTTCTTT.